This T cell receptor (beta chain) stems from a study of beta chain features in type 1 diabetes. The sequenced template was cDNA made from the entire isolated RNA. Regulatory, naive and central memory T cell samples averaged about 3.57 million reads. Measured with immunoSEQ multiplex PCR; TCRdb has only the in-frame clones, and not every one. The sample records hundreds of thousands of clones, 15% being singletons. V shed 3 bases and J shed 4 bases, with 15 bases lying between them. From germline, CDR1 is SGHTA and CDR2 FQGNSA. The CDR3 spans 16 residues. This clone was counted between two and nine times.

Sequencing used naive CD4+ T cells from blood. The chain joins TRBV7-2 to TRBJ2-2; weak D call: TRBD1 (5 bases). This TCR was sampled from a man aged 18 to 35 in good health. For the CDR3, the DNA is TGTGCCAGCAGCTTGCTACTCAGGGTGACCACCGGGGAGCTGTTTTTT. Encoded protein: CASSLLLRVTTGELFF.